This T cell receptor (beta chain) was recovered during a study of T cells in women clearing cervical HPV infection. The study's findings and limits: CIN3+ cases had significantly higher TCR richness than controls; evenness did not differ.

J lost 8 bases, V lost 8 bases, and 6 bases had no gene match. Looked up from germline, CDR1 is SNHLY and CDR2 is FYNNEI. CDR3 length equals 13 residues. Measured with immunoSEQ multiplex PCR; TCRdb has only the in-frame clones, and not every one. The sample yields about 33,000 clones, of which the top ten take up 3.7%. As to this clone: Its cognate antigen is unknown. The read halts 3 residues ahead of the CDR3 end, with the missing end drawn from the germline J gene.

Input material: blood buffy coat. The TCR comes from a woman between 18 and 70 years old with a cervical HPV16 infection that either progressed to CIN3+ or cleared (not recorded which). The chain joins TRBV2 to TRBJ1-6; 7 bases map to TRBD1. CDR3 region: CASAGTVDSPLHF. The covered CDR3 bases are TGTGCCAGCGCAGGGACAGTCGATTCACCC. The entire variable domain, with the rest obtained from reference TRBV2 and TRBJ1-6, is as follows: EPEVTQTPSHQVTQMGQEVILRCVPISNHLYFYWYRQILGQKVEFLVSFYNNEISEKSEIFDDQFSVERPDGSNFTLKIRSTKLEDSAMYFCASAGTVDSPLHFGNGTRLTVT.